These T cell receptor beta chains were read from a single sample in a study of identical twins. TCRdb analysed the 5' RACE reads with MiXCR anew, one entry per CDR3 protein. The sample shows around 680,000 distinct CDR3 sequences, 8% to 9% of them seen only once. This sample also appeared in a second study, on yellow fever vaccine responses in identical twins.

The source material was PBMCs. The origin of the receptors is a woman aged 18-35 years in good health. Both conserved end residues are part of each CDR3. The D gene is left open where the match is weak. A clone size is listed for some rows: how often the clone was seen (once, few, many), or a class if it is expanded.

D: TRBD1
V: TRBV20-1
J: TRBJ1-1
size: few
CDR3: CSARTTGVGTEAFF
DNA: TGCAGTGCCCGAACGACAGGGGTGGGGACTGAAGCTTTCTTT

D: TRBD2
V: TRBV29-1
J: TRBJ2-1
size: many
CDR3: CSHLGLAGARGEQFF
DNA: TGCAGCCACCTAGGGCTAGCGGGGGCCCGCGGTGAGCAGTTCTTC

D: TRBD1
V: TRBV3-1
J: TRBJ2-7
size: few
CDR3: CASSQGVGQSYEQYF
DNA: TGTGCCAGCAGCCAGGGAGTGGGACAGTCCTACGAGCAGTACTTC

D: TRBD1
V: TRBV28
J: TRBJ2-6
size: -
CDR3: CASSSTDRGAFSGANVLTF
DNA: TGTGCCAGCAGTTCTACCGACAGGGGCGCCTTCTCTGGGGCCAACGTCCTGACTTTC

D: TRBD2
V: TRBV10-3
J: TRBJ2-7
size: many
CDR3: CAISESLAGAYEQYF
DNA: TGTGCCATCAGTGAGTCTCTAGCGGGGGCCTACGAGCAGTACTTC

D: -
V: TRBV5-5
J: TRBJ1-2
size: few
CDR3: CASSLINGQGSYGYTF
DNA: TGTGCCAGCAGCTTGATAAATGGACAAGGGAGCTATGGCTACACCTTC

D: -
V: TRBV3-1
J: TRBJ2-3
size: many
CDR3: CASSLFTTDTQYF
DNA: TGTGCCAGCAGCCTATTCACCACAGATACGCAGTATTTT

D: TRBD1
V: TRBV6-5
J: TRBJ2-7
size: many
CDR3: CASSYGTGGYEQYF
DNA: TGTGCCAGCAGTTATGGGACAGGTGGTTACGAGCAGTACTTC

D: -
V: TRBV7-8
J: TRBJ2-7
size: many
CDR3: CASSLGTDEQYF
DNA: TGTGCCAGCAGCTTAGGTACAGATGAGCAGTACTTC

D: TRBD1
V: TRBV6-5
J: TRBJ2-1
size: -
CDR3: CASSYSDRGYNEQFF
DNA: TGTGCCAGCAGTTACTCAGACAGGGGGTACAATGAGCAGTTCTTC

D: -
V: TRBV5-1
J: TRBJ2-3
size: -
CDR3: CASSLAPRGYTDTQYF
DNA: TGCGCCAGCAGCTTGGCCCCCAGGGGATATACAGATACGCAGTATTTT

D: -
V: TRBV25-1
J: TRBJ1-1
size: -
CDR3: CASSESPPTEAFF
DNA: TGTGCCAGCAGTGAATCCCCTCCGACTGAAGCTTTCTTT

D: -
V: TRBV19
J: TRBJ1-6
size: -
CDR3: CASSMVRTDGSPLHF
DNA: TGTGCCAGTAGTATGGTTCGGACAGATGGTTCACCCCTCCACTTT

D: TRBD1
V: TRBV7-2
J: TRBJ2-7
size: -
CDR3: CASSLDRQGPGEQYF
DNA: TGTGCCAGCAGCTTAGACCGACAGGGGCCCGGCGAGCAGTACTTC

D: TRBD1
V: TRBV5-1
J: TRBJ1-1
size: -
CDR3: CASSRGTGFNHPGNTEAFF
DNA: TGCGCCAGCAGCCGGGGGACAGGGTTTAACCATCCCGGGAACACTGAAGCTTTCTTT

D: TRBD2
V: TRBV5-1
J: TRBJ2-1
size: -
CDR3: CASSPDPYGSGRASYNEQFF
DNA: TGCGCCAGCAGCCCCGATCCTTATGGTAGCGGGAGGGCCTCATACAATGAGCAGTTCTTC

D: TRBD2
V: TRBV12-3/TRBV12-4
J: TRBJ2-1
size: few
CDR3: CASSSPPGGRGEQFF
DNA: TGTGCCAGCAGTTCCCCGCCGGGAGGCCGCGGTGAGCAGTTCTTC

D: TRBD1
V: TRBV20-1
J: TRBJ2-2
size: few
CDR3: CSARDEGTGLPGELFF
DNA: TGCAGTGCTAGAGATGAAGGGACAGGGCTACCCGGGGAGCTGTTTTTT

D: -
V: TRBV20-1
J: TRBJ2-5
size: few
CDR3: CSASLASIAETQYF
DNA: TGCAGTGCTAGCTTGGCTAGCATCGCAGAGACCCAGTACTTC

D: -
V: TRBV29-1
J: TRBJ1-1
size: many
CDR3: CSGGLTNTEAFF
DNA: TGCAGCGGCGGACTGACGAACACTGAAGCTTTCTTT

D: TRBD2
V: TRBV3-1
J: TRBJ2-3
size: -
CDR3: CASSQDMGLAIGTDTQYF
DNA: TGTGCCAGCAGCCAAGATATGGGACTAGCAATTGGCACAGATACGCAGTATTTT

D: TRBD1
V: TRBV12-3/TRBV12-4
J: TRBJ2-7
size: -
CDR3: CASSLRGQVSYEQYF
DNA: TGTGCCAGCAGTTTAAGAGGACAGGTCTCCTACGAGCAGTACTTC

D: TRBD2
V: TRBV7-9
J: TRBJ2-1
size: many
CDR3: CASTILAGAYNEQFF
DNA: TGTGCCAGCACCATTCTAGCGGGGGCCTACAATGAGCAGTTCTTC

D: -
V: TRBV15
J: TRBJ2-7
size: -
CDR3: CATSSPPPWGDGYEQYF
DNA: TGTGCCACCAGCAGCCCCCCCCCGTGGGGGGACGGGTACGAGCAGTACTTC

D: -
V: TRBV5-5
J: TRBJ2-7
size: few
CDR3: CASSLVDSFYEQYF
DNA: TGTGCCAGCAGCTTGGTGGACAGCTTCTACGAGCAGTACTTC

D: TRBD1
V: TRBV12-3/TRBV12-4
J: TRBJ1-6
size: few
CDR3: CASSLGQGYNSPLHF
DNA: TGTGCCAGCAGTTTAGGACAGGGCTATAATTCACCCCTCCACTTT

D: -
V: TRBV6-1
J: TRBJ2-7
size: many
CDR3: CASSVERVAYEQYF
DNA: TGTGCCAGCAGTGTTGAGCGGGTAGCCTACGAGCAGTACTTC

D: TRBD1
V: TRBV29-1
J: TRBJ1-5
size: many
CDR3: CSVGGQGNQPQHF
DNA: TGCAGCGTTGGGGGACAGGGAAACCAGCCCCAGCATTTT

D: -
V: TRBV11-2
J: TRBJ2-7
size: few
CDR3: CASSPQTESSYEQYF
DNA: TGTGCCAGCAGCCCGCAGACGGAAAGCTCCTACGAGCAGTACTTC

D: -
V: TRBV11-1
J: TRBJ2-1
size: few
CDR3: CASSLALGAAYNEQFF
DNA: TGTGCCAGCAGCTTAGCGCTAGGGGCGGCCTACAATGAGCAGTTCTTC

D: TRBD2
V: TRBV11-2
J: TRBJ2-2
size: -
CDR3: CASSQGGGRGTGELFF
DNA: TGTGCCAGCAGTCAAGGTGGCGGGAGGGGAACCGGGGAGCTGTTTTTT

D: TRBD1
V: TRBV4-2
J: TRBJ1-2
size: few
CDR3: CASSREGQGPNYGYTF
DNA: TGTGCCAGCAGCCGAGAGGGACAGGGGCCCAACTATGGCTACACCTTC

D: TRBD2
V: TRBV6-5
J: TRBJ2-7
size: few
CDR3: CASSYSGTSRYEQYF
DNA: TGTGCCAGCAGTTACTCGGGGACTAGTCGCTACGAGCAGTACTTC

D: -
V: TRBV5-1
J: TRBJ1-1
size: many
CDR3: CASSSPGQNTEAFF
DNA: TGTGCCAGCAGTTCTCCGGGCCAGAACACTGAAGCTTTCTTT

D: -
V: TRBV20-1
J: TRBJ2-7
size: -
CDR3: CSARRPQGKPYEQYF
DNA: TGCAGTGCTAGAAGGCCCCAGGGAAAACCCTACGAGCAGTACTTC

D: -
V: TRBV2
J: TRBJ2-3
size: few
CDR3: CASSERIFGDTQYF
DNA: TGTGCCAGCAGTGAACGCATCTTTGGAGATACGCAGTATTTT

D: TRBD1
V: TRBV18
J: TRBJ1-3
size: -
CDR3: CASSPGTDGNTIYF
DNA: TGTGCCAGCTCGCCCGGGACAGACGGAAACACCATATATTTT

D: -
V: TRBV30
J: TRBJ1-1
size: few
CDR3: CAWGTLRAFF
DNA: TGTGCCTGGGGAACATTAAGGGCTTTCTTT

D: TRBD2
V: TRBV7-2
J: TRBJ2-1
size: many
CDR3: CASSLESSGSNEQFF
DNA: TGTGCCAGCAGCTTAGAGAGTAGCGGGAGTAATGAGCAGTTCTTC

D: TRBD1
V: TRBV11-2
J: TRBJ2-1
size: -
CDR3: CASSQGVFSYNEQFF
DNA: TGTGCCAGCAGCCAGGGGGTTTTTTCCTACAATGAGCAGTTCTTC

D: -
V: TRBV12-3/TRBV12-4
J: TRBJ2-3
size: many
CDR3: CASSPRHPVSTDTQYF
DNA: TGTGCCAGCAGTCCCCGCCATCCTGTATCCACAGATACGCAGTATTTT